The T cell receptor beta chain described here comes from a study of T cells after yellow fever vaccination. The CDR3 is made up of 12 amino acids. Germline V gives CDR1 LGHNA, CDR2 YNFKEQ. The ends were cut back, 2 bases at V and 5 bases at J, with 5 bases in the middle. Comments on this clonotype: Its antigen is undetermined.

The study made its TCR cDNA through 5'RACE template switching. That step introduced a universal primer site along with UMIs. One entry per CDR3 protein, called by TCRdb with MiXCR from the 5' RACE reads. The table shows some 350,000 distinct CDR3 sequences, with 11% occurring only once. Findings and limits, study-wide: Most clones from primary vaccination resurfaced after the booster (about 95% CD4, less than 90% CD8). Few clonotypes appeared in both CD4 and CD8 compartments.

Sequenced material: PBMCs, taken on the day of the first yellow fever vaccination. The rearrangement uses TRBV4-2 and TRBJ2-3, with D uncertain. This clonotype was sampled from a man aged 18 to 30 who received the YFV17D yellow fever vaccine. CDR3 nucleotides: TGTGCCAGCAGCCAAATGGGAGATACGCAGTATTTT. It yields the protein CASSQMGDTQYF.